Listed below are T cell receptor beta chains from one sample, sequenced in a study of regulatory T cells in long-lasting Graves disease. TCRdb itself ran the multiplex PCR reads through MiXCR, one entry per CDR3 protein. The sample includes some 560,000 distinct CDR3 sequences, roughly a sixth of them seen just once. The same sample was also used in a study of T cells in Graves' hyperthyroidism and ophthalmopathy.

Sequencing used peripheral blood mononuclear cells (PBMCs), obtained at new diagnosis, from a patient treated with antithyroid drugs. These receptors were taken from a woman in her forties or fifties with Graves disease. Each CDR3 is given with its conserved first and last residue. D genes are given only for firm matches. Clone size is not always given. Where it is, it says once, few, many or a class for expanded clones.

d_call	cdr3_length	clone_size	j_call	v_call	cdr3_aa	cdr3_nt
NA	14	NA	TRBJ2-1	TRBV15	CATSRAGPYNEQFF	TGTGCCACCAGCAGAGCAGGGCCCTACAATGAGCAGTTCTTC
NA	13	few	TRBJ1-1	TRBV5-1	CASSLNMATEAFF	TGCGCCAGCAGCTTGAATATGGCCACTGAAGCTTTCTTT
TRBD1	17	many	TRBJ1-5	TRBV6-1	CASRSTSTGGAHQPQHF	TGTGCCAGCAGGTCTACAAGCACAGGGGGCGCACATCAGCCCCAGCATTTT
TRBD1	15	NA	TRBJ2-2	TRBV5-1	CASSPFGTVTGELFF	TGCGCCAGCAGCCCCTTTGGGACAGTCACCGGGGAGCTGTTTTTT
TRBD1	13	few	TRBJ2-7	TRBV2	CASSDRGLDEQYF	TGTGCCAGCAGTGACAGGGGGCTAGACGAGCAGTACTTC
NA	15	few	TRBJ1-1	TRBV7-3	CASSLDQVSITEAFF	TGTGCCAGCAGCTTAGATCAGGTTTCGATTACTGAAGCTTTCTTT
NA	13	many	TRBJ2-3	TRBV30	CAWSPQGGDTQYF	TGTGCCTGGAGCCCCCAAGGGGGAGATACGCAGTATTTT
TRBD1	15	many	TRBJ2-5	TRBV29-1	CSVSGQGRAQETQYF	TGCAGCGTGTCAGGACAGGGTCGGGCCCAAGAGACCCAGTACTTC
TRBD2	15	NA	TRBJ2-2	TRBV12-3/TRBV12-4	CASSFPGGGAGELFF	TGTGCCAGCAGTTTTCCGGGGGGGGGAGCCGGGGAGCTGTTTTTT
NA	14	many	TRBJ1-1	TRBV7-2	CASSRRSMNTEAFF	TGTGCCAGCAGCCGCAGGAGCATGAACACTGAAGCTTTCTTT
NA	14	few	TRBJ1-5	TRBV6-5	CASSFQGLNQPQHF	TGTGCCAGCAGTTTTCAGGGGCTAAATCAGCCCCAGCATTTT
NA	15	many	TRBJ1-2	TRBV3-1	CASSQEWDDRDGYTF	TGTGCCAGCAGCCAAGAGTGGGACGATAGGGATGGCTACACCTTC
NA	15	many	TRBJ1-1	TRBV6-1	CASTQMGLLNTEAFF	TGTGCCAGCACCCAGATGGGACTCCTGAACACTGAAGCTTTCTTT
NA	14	NA	TRBJ2-2	TRBV11-3	CASSFLLDLPELFF	TGTGCCAGCAGCTTTTTGCTGGATCTACCGGAGCTGTTTTTT
TRBD1	14	many	TRBJ2-1	TRBV5-1	CASSLRQGIDEQFF	TGCGCCAGCAGCTTAAGACAGGGGATCGATGAGCAGTTCTTC
NA	14	NA	TRBJ2-7	TRBV19	CASRRVGEGYEQYF	TGTGCCAGTAGAAGAGTGGGGGAAGGCTACGAGCAGTACTTC
NA	13	few	TRBJ1-4	TRBV28	CASSLRHLEKLFF	TGTGCCAGCAGTTTACGGCATCTTGAAAAACTGTTTTTT
NA	14	many	TRBJ1-1	TRBV2	CASSALGTNTEAFF	TGTGCCAGCAGCGCGTTAGGGACGAACACTGAAGCTTTCTTT
NA	14	NA	TRBJ2-3	TRBV12-3/TRBV12-4	CASSSGFRTDTQYF	TGTGCCAGCAGTTCAGGTTTCCGCACAGATACGCAGTATTTT
TRBD1	12	NA	TRBJ1-5	TRBV12-3/TRBV12-4	CASRSGGGPQHF	TGTGCCAGCAGATCAGGGGGAGGGCCCCAGCATTTT
NA	19	NA	TRBJ2-1	TRBV28	CASSFPKTSEGARVDEQFF	TGTGCCAGCAGTTTCCCGAAGACTAGCGAGGGGGCCCGCGTCGATGAGCAGTTCTTC
NA	12	NA	TRBJ2-5	TRBV7-6	CASSLVDQTQYF	TGTGCCAGCAGCTTAGTTGATCAGACCCAGTACTTC
NA	13	few	TRBJ1-2	TRBV20-1	CSALVGAGYGYTF	TGCAGTGCTCTGGTCGGGGCTGGCTATGGCTACACCTTC
NA	13	many	TRBJ1-5	TRBV30	CAWSNSDNQPQHF	TGTGCCTGGAGTAACAGCGACAATCAGCCCCAGCATTTT
TRBD2	17	few	TRBJ2-1	TRBV2	CASSVSTSGGAHREQFF	TGTGCCAGCAGTGTCTCGACTAGCGGGGGGGCCCATAGGGAGCAGTTCTTC
TRBD1	11	many	TRBJ1-5	TRBV28	CASSGQGRQHF	TGTGCCAGCAGTGGACAGGGGCGCCAGCATTTT
TRBD1	16	many	TRBJ2-1	TRBV20-1	CSASGTVLSSYNEQFF	TGCAGTGCTAGCGGGACAGTTCTGAGCTCCTACAATGAGCAGTTCTTC
TRBD1	15	NA	TRBJ2-7	TRBV18	CASSQQGARSYEQYF	TGTGCCAGCTCACAGCAGGGGGCGCGGTCCTACGAGCAGTACTTC
NA	12	few	TRBJ2-5	TRBV20-1	CSARGAEETQYF	TGCAGTGCTAGAGGCGCAGAAGAGACCCAGTACTTC
NA	14	few	TRBJ1-2	TRBV5-1	CASSPETTPIGYTF	TGCGCCAGCAGCCCGGAGACGACCCCCATCGGCTACACCTTC
TRBD1	16	few	TRBJ2-1	TRBV7-9	CASSVGLGQPYNEQFF	TGTGCCAGCAGCGTAGGGCTGGGACAGCCCTACAATGAGCAGTTCTTC
NA	16	NA	TRBJ2-7	TRBV4-2	CASSQVGGQVVHEQYF	TGTGCCAGCAGCCAAGTAGGGGGACAAGTCGTCCACGAGCAGTACTTC
TRBD2	16	few	TRBJ2-2	TRBV27	CASSSFSGGYRGELFF	TGTGCCAGCAGTTCCTTTAGCGGGGGGTATCGCGGGGAGCTGTTTTTT
NA	15	few	TRBJ1-4	TRBV5-1	CASSLEARGNEKLFF	TGCGCCAGCAGCTTGGAAGCGAGGGGGAATGAAAAACTGTTTTTT
NA	11	NA	TRBJ2-7	TRBV20-1	CSARASDEQYF	TGCAGTGCCCGAGCGAGTGACGAGCAGTACTTC
NA	15	NA	TRBJ1-6	TRBV27	CASSLQGLVNSPLHF	TGTGCCAGCAGTTTACAGGGATTAGTCAATTCACCCCTCCACTTT
TRBD2	15	few	TRBJ2-7	TRBV28	CASRFSGLAAYEQYF	TGTGCCAGCAGATTTTCTGGACTAGCCGCCTACGAGCAGTACTTC
NA	18	few	TRBJ2-3	TRBV7-3	CASSLTGPQGLYTDTQYF	TGTGCCAGCAGCTTAACTGGGCCTCAGGGTCTATACACAGATACGCAGTATTTT